This TCR beta chain was captured in a study of read filtering for tumor transcriptome and immune sequencing. Details on this clonotype: It is likely a read error: a sequence one base away is far more abundant.

CDR1 is MNHEY, CDR2 SVGAGI, per germline. The CDR3 covers 17 residues. The library was built from about 0.4 ug RNA with molecular barcoded adaptors for alpha/delta and beta/gamma chains. One entry per CDR3 protein, called by TCRdb with MiXCR from the reads. The table lists some 120,000 distinct CDR3 sequences, about an eighth of them singletons. Material for sequencing was a population of CD138-negative cells sorted from bone marrow. The rearrangement uses TRBV6-5 and TRBJ2-5; tentative D call: TRBD1 (5 bases). The TCR originated in a donor at least 40 years old with multiple myeloma. CDR3 sequence (DNA): TGTGCCAGCAGTTACTCGAAGGACACGGGCAACCAAGAGACCCAGTGCTTC. Protein sequence: CASSYSKDTGNQETQCF.